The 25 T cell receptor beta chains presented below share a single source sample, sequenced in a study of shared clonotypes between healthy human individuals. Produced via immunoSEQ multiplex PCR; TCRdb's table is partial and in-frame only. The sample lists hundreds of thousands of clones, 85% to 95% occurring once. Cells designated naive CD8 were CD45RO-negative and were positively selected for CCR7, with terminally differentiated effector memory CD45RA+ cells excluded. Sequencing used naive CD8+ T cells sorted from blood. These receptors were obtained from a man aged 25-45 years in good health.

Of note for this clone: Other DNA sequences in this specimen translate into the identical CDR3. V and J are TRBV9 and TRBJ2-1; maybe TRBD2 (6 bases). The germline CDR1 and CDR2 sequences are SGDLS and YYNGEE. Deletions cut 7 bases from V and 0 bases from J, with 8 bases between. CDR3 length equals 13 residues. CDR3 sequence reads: CASGGSSYNEQFF. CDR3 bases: TGTGCCAGCGGAGGGAGCTCCTACAATGAGCAGTTCTTC. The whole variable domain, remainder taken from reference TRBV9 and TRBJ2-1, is DSGVTQTPKHLITATGQRVTLRCSPRSGDLSVYWYQQSLDQGLQFLIQYYNGEERAKGNILERFSAQQFPDLHSELNLSSLELGDSALYFCASGGSSYNEQFFGPGTRLTVL.

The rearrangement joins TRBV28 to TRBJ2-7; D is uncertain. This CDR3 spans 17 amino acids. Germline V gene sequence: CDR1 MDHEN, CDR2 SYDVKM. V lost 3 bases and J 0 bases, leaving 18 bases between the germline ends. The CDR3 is CASSFNRVSRSSYEQYF. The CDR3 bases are TGTGCCAGCAGTTTTAACCGGGTATCTCGGAGCTCCTACGAGCAGTACTTC.

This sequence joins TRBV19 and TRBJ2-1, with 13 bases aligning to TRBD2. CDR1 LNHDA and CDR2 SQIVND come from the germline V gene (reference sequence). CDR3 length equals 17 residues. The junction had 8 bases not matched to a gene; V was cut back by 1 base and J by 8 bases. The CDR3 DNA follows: TGTGCCAGTAGTATAGGGCTGGGACTAGCGGGATCCCATGAGCAGTTCTTC. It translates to CASSIGLGLAGSHEQFF.

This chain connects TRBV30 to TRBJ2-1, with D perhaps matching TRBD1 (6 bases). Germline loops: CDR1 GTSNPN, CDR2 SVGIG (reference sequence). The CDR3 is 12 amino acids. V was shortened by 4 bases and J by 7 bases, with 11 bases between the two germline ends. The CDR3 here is CAWNTGSNEQFF. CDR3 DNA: TGTGCCTGGAATACAGGGTCGAATGAGCAGTTCTTC.

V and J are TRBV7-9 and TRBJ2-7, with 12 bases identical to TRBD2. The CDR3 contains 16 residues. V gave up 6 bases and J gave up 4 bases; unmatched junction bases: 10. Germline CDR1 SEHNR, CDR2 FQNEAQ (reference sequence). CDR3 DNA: TGTGCCAGCAGTCCGATGACTAGCGGGAGTCTATACGAGCAGTACTTC. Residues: CASSPMTSGSLYEQYF.

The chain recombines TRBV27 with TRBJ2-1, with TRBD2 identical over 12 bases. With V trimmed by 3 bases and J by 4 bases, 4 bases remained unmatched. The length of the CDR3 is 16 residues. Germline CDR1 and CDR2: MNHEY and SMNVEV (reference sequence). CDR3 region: CASSFGTSGSYNEQFF. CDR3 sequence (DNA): TGTGCCAGCAGTTTTGGGACTAGCGGGTCTTACAATGAGCAGTTCTTC.

The CDR3 bases are TGTGCCAGCAGCGTGGTTGGGGAAAAACTGTTTTTT. It encodes CASSVVGEKLFF. This rearrangement joins TRBV6-5 to TRBJ1-4; D gene unclear. Germline lookup yields CDR1 MNHEY and CDR2 SVGAGI. CDR3 length: 12 residues. V lost 6 bases and J lost 8, with 10 bases in between.

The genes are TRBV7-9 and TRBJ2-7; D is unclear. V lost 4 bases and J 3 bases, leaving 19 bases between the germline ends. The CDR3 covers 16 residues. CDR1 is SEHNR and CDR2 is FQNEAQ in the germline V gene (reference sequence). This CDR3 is CASSSSSHYIFYEQYF. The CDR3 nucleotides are TGTGCCAGCAGCTCAAGTTCACACTATATCTTCTACGAGCAGTACTTC. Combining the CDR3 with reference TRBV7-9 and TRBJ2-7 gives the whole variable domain DTGVSQNPRHKITKRGQNVTFRCDPISEHNRLYWYRQTLGQGPEFLTYFQNEAQLEKSRLLSDRFSAERPKGSFSTLEIQRTEQGDSAMYLCASSSSSHYIFYEQYFGPGTRLTVT.

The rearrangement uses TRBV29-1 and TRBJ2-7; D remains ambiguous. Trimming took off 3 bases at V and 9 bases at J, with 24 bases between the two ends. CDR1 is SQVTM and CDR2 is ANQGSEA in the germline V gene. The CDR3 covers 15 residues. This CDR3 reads CSVEGLDGSRFVQYF. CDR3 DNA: TGCAGCGTTGAGGGTCTGGACGGGTCTAGGTTTGTGCAGTACTTC.

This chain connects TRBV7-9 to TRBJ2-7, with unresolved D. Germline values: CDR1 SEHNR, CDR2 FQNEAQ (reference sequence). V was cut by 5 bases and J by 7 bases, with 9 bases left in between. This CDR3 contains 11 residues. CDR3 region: CASSQMGEQYF. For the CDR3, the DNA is TGTGCCAGCAGCCAAATGGGGGAGCAGTACTTC.

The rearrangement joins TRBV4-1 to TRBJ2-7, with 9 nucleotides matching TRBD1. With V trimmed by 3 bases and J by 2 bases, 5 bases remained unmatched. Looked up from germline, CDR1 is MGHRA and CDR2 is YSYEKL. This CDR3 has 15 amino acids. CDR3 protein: CASSQQDRGPYEQYF. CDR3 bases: TGCGCCAGCAGCCAGCAGGACAGGGGTCCCTACGAGCAGTACTTC.

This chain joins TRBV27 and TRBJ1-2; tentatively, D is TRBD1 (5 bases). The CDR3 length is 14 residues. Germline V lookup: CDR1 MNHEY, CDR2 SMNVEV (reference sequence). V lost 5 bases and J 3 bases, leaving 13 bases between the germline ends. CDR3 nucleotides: TGTGCCAGCAGTCCACAACAAGGGGACTATGGCTACACCTTC. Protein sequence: CASSPQQGDYGYTF.

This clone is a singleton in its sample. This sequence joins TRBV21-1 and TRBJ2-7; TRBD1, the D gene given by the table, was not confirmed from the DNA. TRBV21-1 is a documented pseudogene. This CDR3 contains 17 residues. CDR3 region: CASSPSEDREMAYEQYF. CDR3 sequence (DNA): TGTGCCAGCAGCCCTAGCGAAGACAGGGAGATGGCTTACGAGCAGTACTTC.

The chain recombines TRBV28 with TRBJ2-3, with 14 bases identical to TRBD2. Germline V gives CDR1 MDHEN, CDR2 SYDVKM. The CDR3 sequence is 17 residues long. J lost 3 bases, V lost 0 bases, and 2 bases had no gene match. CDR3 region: CASSLWGLAGATDTQYF. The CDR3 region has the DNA TGTGCCAGCAGTTTATGGGGACTAGCGGGAGCTACAGATACGCAGTATTTT.

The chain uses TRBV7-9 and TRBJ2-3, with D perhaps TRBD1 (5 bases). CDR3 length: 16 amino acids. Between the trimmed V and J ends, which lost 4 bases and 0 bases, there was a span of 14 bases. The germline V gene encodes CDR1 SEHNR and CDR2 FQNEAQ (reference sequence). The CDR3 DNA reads TGTGCCAGCAGCTCCGACAGACCTCCTAGCACAGATACGCAGTATTTT. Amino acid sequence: CASSSDRPPSTDTQYF.

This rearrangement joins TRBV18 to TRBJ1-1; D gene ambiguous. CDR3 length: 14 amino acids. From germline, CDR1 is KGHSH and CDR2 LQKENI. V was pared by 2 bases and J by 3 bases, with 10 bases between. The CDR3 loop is CASSPEGRYTEAFF. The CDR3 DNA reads TGTGCCAGCTCACCAGAAGGACGGTACACTGAAGCTTTCTTT.

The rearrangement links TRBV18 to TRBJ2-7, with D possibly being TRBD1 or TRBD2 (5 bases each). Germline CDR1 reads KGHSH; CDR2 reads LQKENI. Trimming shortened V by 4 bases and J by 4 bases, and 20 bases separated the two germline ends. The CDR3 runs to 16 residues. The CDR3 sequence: CASSLTPGQGPYEQYF. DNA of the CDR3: TGTGCCAGCTCACTTACCCCGGGCCAGGGACCATACGAGCAGTACTTC.

The CDR3 spells CASSPVGSSTDTQYF. The CDR3, as DNA: TGTGCCAGCAGCCCTGTAGGGTCTAGCACAGATACGCAGTATTTT. The chain uses TRBV7-9 and TRBJ2-3; D is undetermined. V lost 5 bases, J lost 0 bases, and 12 bases lay in between. CDR3 length: 15 residues. Germline CDR1 reads SEHNR; CDR2 reads FQNEAQ (reference sequence).

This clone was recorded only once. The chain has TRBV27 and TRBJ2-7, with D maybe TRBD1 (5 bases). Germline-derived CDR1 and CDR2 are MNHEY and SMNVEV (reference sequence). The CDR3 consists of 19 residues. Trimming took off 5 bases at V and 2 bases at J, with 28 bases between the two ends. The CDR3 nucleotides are TGTGCCAGCAGTCCACTTGGACAACTGGTACTACCAAGCCCCTACGAGCAGTACTTC. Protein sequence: CASSPLGQLVLPSPYEQYF.

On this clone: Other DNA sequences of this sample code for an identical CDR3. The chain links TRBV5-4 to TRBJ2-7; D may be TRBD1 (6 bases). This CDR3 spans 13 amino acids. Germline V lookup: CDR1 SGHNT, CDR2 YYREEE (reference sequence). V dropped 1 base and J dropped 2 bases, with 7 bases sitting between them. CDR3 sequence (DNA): TGTGCCAGCAGCTTGCAGGGGACCTACGAGCAGTACTTC. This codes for CASSLQGTYEQYF.

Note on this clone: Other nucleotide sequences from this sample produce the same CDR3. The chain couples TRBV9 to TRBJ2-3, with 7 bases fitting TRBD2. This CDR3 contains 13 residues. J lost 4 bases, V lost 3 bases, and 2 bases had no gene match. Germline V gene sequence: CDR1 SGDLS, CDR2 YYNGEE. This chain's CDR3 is CASSGGSPDTQYF. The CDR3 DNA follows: TGTGCCAGCAGCGGCGGGAGCCCAGATACGCAGTATTTT.

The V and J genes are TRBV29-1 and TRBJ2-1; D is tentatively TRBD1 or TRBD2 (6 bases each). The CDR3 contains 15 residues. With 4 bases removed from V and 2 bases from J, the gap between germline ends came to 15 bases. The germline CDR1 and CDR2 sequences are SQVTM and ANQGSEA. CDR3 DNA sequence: TGCAGCGTTGTCAGGGGAGGTAGGCCCTACAATGAGCAGTTCTTC. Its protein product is CSVVRGGRPYNEQFF.

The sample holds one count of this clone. For the CDR3, the DNA is TGTGCCAGCAGTTTATCGGTACTAATCCATGAGCAGTTCTTC. It yields the protein CASSLSVLIHEQFF. The chain is built from TRBV27 and TRBJ2-1; D gene uncertain. The CDR3 sequence is 14 residues long. Germline V gene sequence: CDR1 MNHEY, CDR2 SMNVEV (reference sequence). V was cut by 0 bases and J by 8 bases, with 11 bases left in between.

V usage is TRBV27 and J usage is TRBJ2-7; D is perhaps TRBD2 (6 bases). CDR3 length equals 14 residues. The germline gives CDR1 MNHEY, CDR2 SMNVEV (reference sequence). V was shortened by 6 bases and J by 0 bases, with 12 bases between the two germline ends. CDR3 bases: TGTGCCAGCAGCGAGGAGGGAAGCTCCTACGAGCAGTACTTC. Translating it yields CASSEEGSSYEQYF.

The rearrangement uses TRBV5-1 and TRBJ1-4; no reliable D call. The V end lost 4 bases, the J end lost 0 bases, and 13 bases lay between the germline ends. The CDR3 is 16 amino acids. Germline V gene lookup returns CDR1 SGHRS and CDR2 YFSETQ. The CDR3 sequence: CASSEERYTTNEKLFF. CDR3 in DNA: TGCGCCAGCAGCGAGGAGCGATATACAACTAATGAAAAACTGTTTTTT.